This TCR beta chain was captured in a study of T-cell memory formation after mild COVID-19. Study background: The TCR clusters were mostly specific to one donor.

TCRdb called the 5' RACE reads again in MiXCR, with one record for every CDR3 protein. The table records 350,000 or so distinct CDR3 sequences, over 10% of them present only once. Specimen: PBMCs or a T cell subset sorted from them (not recorded which). This TCR came from a man younger than 35 who had mild COVID-19 (a few samples of this study predate the infection). Cell type and time point are not known.

The CDR3 nucleotides read TGTGCCAGCAGCCAAAGTGGTAGCGGGGGCCGTTCCTACAATGAGCAGTTCTTC. Its translation is CASSQSGSGGRSYNEQFF. The rearrangement joins TRBV11-1 to TRBJ2-1, with 9 nucleotides matching TRBD2. Germline loops: CDR1 SGHAT, CDR2 FQDESV (reference sequence). J was trimmed by 1 base and V by 5 bases; bases with no gene match: 12. The CDR3 extends over 18 amino acids.